The rows below give T cell receptor beta chains drawn from one sample of a study of T cells in narcolepsy. Here immunoSEQ multiplex PCR was the method, and the copy in TCRdb shows in-frame clones only, minus some. This sample has fewer than 35,000 clones, with 75% to 85% found just once. Sequencing input: CD45RA- memory CD4+ T cells from PBMCs. All receptors derive from a human donor with narcolepsy. Both conserved end residues are part of each CDR3. A D gene is named only where the DNA matches it firmly. Rows may omit the clone size; those that give it use once, few, many or a size class.

clone size	CDR3 length	J gene	V gene	D gene	CDR3 DNA	CDR3 protein
-	17	TRBJ2-2	TRBV6-1	TRBD2	TGTGCCAGCAGTGAACTGTCTCTAGCGGGAGGGGGAGGGGAGCTGTTTTTT	CASSELSLAGGGGELFF
-	16	TRBJ2-5	TRBV5-1	TRBD2	TGCGCCAGCAGCTTGGGACTAGCGGGTAACCAAGAGACCCAGTACTTC	CASSLGLAGNQETQYF
-	15	TRBJ2-7	TRBV6-1	TRBD1	TGTGCCAGCAGTGTTGAGACAGGGGGCGCCTACGAGCAGTACTTC	CASSVETGGAYEQYF
-	15	TRBJ1-4	TRBV5-1	TRBD1	TGCGCCAGCAGCTTGGGGGACAGGACGGGTGAAAAACTGTTTTTT	CASSLGDRTGEKLFF
once	15	TRBJ2-1	TRBV10-2	TRBD2	TGCGCCAGCAGTGAGCAGGCTAGCGGGATTGGTGAGCAGTTCTTC	CASSEQASGIGEQFF
-	14	TRBJ2-1	TRBV21-1	-	TGTGCCAGAAGGGAGGGACGTATATACAATGAGCAGTTCTTC	CARREGRIYNEQFF
-	14	TRBJ1-3	TRBV6-5	-	TGTGCCAGCAGTGAAGTAGGCGCCCTGGGCACCATATATTTT	CASSEVGALGTIYF
-	14	TRBJ2-3	TRBV7-6	-	TGTGCCAGCAGCTTACTAGTCTCGGCAGATACGCAGTATTTT	CASSLLVSADTQYF
-	15	TRBJ2-1	TRBV2	TRBD2	TGTGCCAGCAGCCTTGAACTAGCGGGGGGGAATGAGCAGTTCTTC	CASSLELAGGNEQFF
few	16	TRBJ2-5	TRBV7-2	TRBD2	TGTGCCAGCAGCTTAGGTCGACTAGCGGGGCAAGAGACCCAGTACTTC	CASSLGRLAGQETQYF
-	13	TRBJ2-1	TRBV7-2	-	TGTGCCAGCCAATTGGCGGGGAGCAATGAGCAGTTCTTC	CASQLAGSNEQFF
-	16	TRBJ1-3	TRBV5-6	-	TGTGCCAGCAGCTTGTTAGCCGGAGCCTCTGGAAACACCATATATTTT	CASSLLAGASGNTIYF
-	15	TRBJ1-4	TRBV18	-	TGTGCCAGCTCACCACAGACCGGGATTAATGAAAAACTGTTTTTT	CASSPQTGINEKLFF
-	13	TRBJ1-2	TRBV30	-	TGTGCCTGGAGTACCGGGAGACAATATGGCTACACCTTC	CAWSTGRQYGYTF
-	17	TRBJ1-3	TRBV28	TRBD1	TGTGCCAGCAGTTTAAGAATGGCAGGGGGCCTGCGAAACACCATATATTTT	CASSLRMAGGLRNTIYF
-	14	TRBJ1-4	TRBV11-2	TRBD1	TGTGCCAGCAGCCGGGACAGGGGAGGCGAAAAACTGTTTTTT	CASSRDRGGEKLFF
once	16	TRBJ2-7	TRBV10-3	TRBD1	TGTGCCACGTCCCGGGACAGGGGCCGAAGCTCCTACGAGCAGTACTTC	CATSRDRGRSSYEQYF
-	11	TRBJ1-2	TRBV20-1	-	TGCAGGGCGGGAGCTAACTATGGCTACACCTTC	CRAGANYGYTF
-	14	TRBJ2-1	TRBV6-1	TRBD2	TGTGCCAGCGGAATAGCGGGGGGCAGGAATGAGCAGTTCTTC	CASGIAGGRNEQFF
few	17	TRBJ2-7	TRBV4-1	TRBD1	TGCGCCAGCAGCCCCGATGGCTGGGACAGGGGGACCTACGAGCAGTACTTC	CASSPDGWDRGTYEQYF
-	11	TRBJ2-5	TRBV7-9	TRBD2	TGTGCCAGCAGGGGGGAGGGAGAGCAGTACTTC	CASRGEGEQYF
once	10	TRBJ1-5	TRBV19	-	TGTGCCAGTAACGATCAGCCCCAGCATTTT	CASNDQPQHF
-	16	TRBJ2-1	TRBV15	-	TGTGCCACCAGCAGAGATATACGGACAACCTACAATGAGCAGTTCTTC	CATSRDIRTTYNEQFF
few	16	TRBJ1-4	TRBV5-5	-	TGTGCCAGCAGCTTAGGGGAGTCCTGGGTTAATGAAAAACTGTTTTTT	CASSLGESWVNEKLFF
-	13	TRBJ2-1	TRBV9	-	TGTGCCAGCAGCGTAGGGGGGACGAGTGGGCAGTTCTTC	CASSVGGTSGQFF
-	14	TRBJ2-1	TRBV9	-	TGTGCCAGCAGCGTCCAATCGACCCCTTTGGAGCAGTTCTTC	CASSVQSTPLEQFF
-	14	TRBJ1-1	TRBV6-5	-	TGTGCCAGCAGTTACTCTTACAGGGTCCCTGAAGCTTTCTTT	CASSYSYRVPEAFF
-	16	TRBJ2-3	TRBV27	-	TGTGCCAGCAGTTTCATCCCAACATCTAGCACAGATACGCAGTATTTT	CASSFIPTSSTDTQYF
-	14	TRBJ2-3	TRBV5-1	-	TGCGCCAGCAGCGTTCAGGGGAGCACAGATACGCAGTATTTT	CASSVQGSTDTQYF
-	14	TRBJ2-2	TRBV6-1	TRBD1	TGTGCCAGCAGTACCCGGACAGGGACCGGGGAGCTGTTTTTT	CASSTRTGTGELFF
-	15	TRBJ2-2	TRBV18	-	TGTGCCAGCTCATCTCCAACAGGGAGATCCGGGGAGCTGTTTTTT	CASSSPTGRSGELFF
-	14	TRBJ2-3	TRBV2	-	TGTGCCAGCTCTCCTCCTAGCATCACAGATACGCAGTATTTT	CASSPPSITDTQYF
-	15	TRBJ1-4	TRBV19	-	TGTGCCAGTAGTATATTCAACAGGCCTAATGAAAAACTGTTTTTT	CASSIFNRPNEKLFF
-	18	TRBJ1-5	TRBV29-1	-	TGCAGCGTCCAAACGGCGCAGGGGAGCACCGGGAGGAATCAGCCCCAGCATTTT	CSVQTAQGSTGRNQPQHF
-	14	TRBJ2-5	TRBV5-4	TRBD2	TGTGCCAGCAGCTCTAGCGGGAGTCGGGAGACCCAGTACTTC	CASSSSGSRETQYF
-	15	TRBJ2-2	TRBV6-5	TRBD1	TGTGCCAGCAGCACCACAGGGGTGGGTGACGGGGAGCTGTTTTTT	CASSTTGVGDGELFF
-	15	TRBJ1-5	TRBV6-1	-	TGTGCCAGCAGTGGGGCATTTATTAGCAATCAGCCCCGGCATTTT	CASSGAFISNQPRHF
-	12	TRBJ1-3	TRBV11-2	-	TGTGCCAGCAGCTTTACCGGAAACACCATATATTTT	CASSFTGNTIYF
few	14	TRBJ2-7	TRBV6-1	TRBD1	TGTGCCAGCCGACGCGGACAGGCGCACTACGAGCAGTACTTC	CASRRGQAHYEQYF
-	18	TRBJ2-3	TRBV11-2	-	TGTGCCAGCAGCTTAGCCGTCGCTTCTCTGAGGAGCACAGATACGCAGTATTTT	CASSLAVASLRSTDTQYF
-	15	TRBJ1-6	TRBV5-1	TRBD1	TGCGCCAGCAGCCCAGAGACAGGGGCGGAATCACCCCTCCACTTT	CASSPETGAESPLHF
-	13	TRBJ1-2	TRBV2	-	TGTGCCAGCAGTGCCACCCAGGGGCATGGCTACACCTTC	CASSATQGHGYTF
-	14	TRBJ2-3	TRBV5-1	-	TGCGCCAGCAGCTTGCGGCAGGGACAAGATACGCAGTATTTT	CASSLRQGQDTQYF
-	15	TRBJ2-2	TRBV7-3	-	TGTGCCAGCAGCCAAAAACCGGGAGCGGTCGGGGAGCTGTTTTTT	CASSQKPGAVGELFF
-	16	TRBJ1-2	TRBV28	-	TGTGCCAGCAGCCCACCCGGGACACAAGCTAACTATGGCTACACCTTC	CASSPPGTQANYGYTF
-	11	TRBJ1-2	TRBV6-1	-	TGTGCCAGCATGGGAGGGTTAGGCTACACCTTC	CASMGGLGYTF
-	19	TRBJ2-5	TRBV5-1	TRBD1	TGCGCCAGCAGCTTGCAGGTCGTCGGGACAGGGGAACGGCAAGAGACCCAGTACTTC	CASSLQVVGTGERQETQYF
-	14	TRBJ2-1	TRBV7-3	-	TGTGCCAGCAGCTTGGGGGGTCCCTACAATGAGCAGTTCTTC	CASSLGGPYNEQFF
-	13	TRBJ1-5	TRBV7-2	-	TGTGCCAGCAGCATCCGGGGAGATCAGCCCCAGCATTTT	CASSIRGDQPQHF
-	13	TRBJ1-1	TRBV29-1	-	TGCAGCGTTGAAGGGAGTAGGAACACTGAAGCTTTCTTT	CSVEGSRNTEAFF
-	14	TRBJ2-1	TRBV29-1	TRBD2	TGCAGCGTAACCTCTAGCGGGAGGGCCGCTGAGCAGTTCTTC	CSVTSSGRAAEQFF
few	15	TRBJ2-7	TRBV28	TRBD1	TGTGCCAGCAGTGAGACAGGGATAAAGTCCTACGAGCAGTACTTC	CASSETGIKSYEQYF
-	14	TRBJ1-6	TRBV7-3	TRBD1	TGTGCCAGCAGCCTTGACAGGGGAGGTTCACCCCTCCACTTT	CASSLDRGGSPLHF
-	14	TRBJ2-7	TRBV30	-	TGTGCCTGGAGTGTTTTTTTGGTCGAGGACGAGCAGTACTTC	CAWSVFLVEDEQYF
once	16	TRBJ2-3	TRBV7-3	-	TGTGCCAGCAGCTTAGGCAGGGGAGGGATCACAGATACGCAGTATTTT	CASSLGRGGITDTQYF